Below, 19 T cell receptor beta chains from the same sample are listed, as sequenced in a study of OX40 agonist ivuxolimab in advanced cancers. Sequencing was performed with immunoSEQ multiplex PCR; in TCRdb, only in-frame clones are kept and a portion is missing. Found here are about 79,000 clones, about 80% of them singletons; the top ten hold around 0.51%. The material sequenced was CD4+ or CD8+ T cells sorted from blood, taken in a trial of the OX40 agonist ivuxolimab. Source of these receptors: an adult with an advanced solid tumor such as melanoma, head and neck, liver or kidney cancer.

This chain joins TRBV9 and TRBJ2-2; 9 positions agree with TRBD1. This CDR3 has 16 residues. Trimming took 3 bases from V and 1 from J; bases not matched to a gene: 4. Germline V gene data show CDR1 as SGDLS and CDR2 as YYNGEE. Here the CDR3 DNA reads TGTGCCAGCAGCGCGTGGACAGGGGTGAACACCGGGGAGCTGTTTTTT. The encoded protein is CASSAWTGVNTGELFF.

This chain joins TRBV7-8 and TRBJ2-3, with unresolved D. Germline loops: CDR1 SGHVS, CDR2 FQNEAQ. The CDR3 spans 14 residues. V lost 6 bases and J 4 bases, leaving 14 bases between the germline ends. The CDR3 coding sequence is TGTGCCAGCAGTAGGACGAACGGTCCAGATACGCAGTATTTT. Its protein is CASSRTNGPDTQYF.

This sequence joins TRBV10-3 and TRBJ2-3; a possible D gene is TRBD1 (6 bases). The CDR3 extends over 13 amino acids. Trimming pared 11 bases from V and 2 bases from J, leaving 14 bases between. From germline, CDR1 is ENHRY and CDR2 SYGVKD. CDR3 nucleotide sequence: TGTGCCCCACAGGGATCTTCCACAGATACGCAGTATTTT. Translated: CAPQGSSTDTQYF.

This clone has more than one count but fewer than ten. The genes are TRBV6-5 and TRBJ2-3, with unresolved D. CDR3 length: 13 residues. Germline CDR1 reads MNHEY; CDR2 reads SVGAGI. V lost 0 bases and J lost 4, with 5 bases in between. The CDR3 here is CASSYSRADTQYF. The CDR3 region has the DNA TGTGCCAGCAGTTACTCTAGGGCAGATACGCAGTATTTT.

This chain joins TRBV7-9 and TRBJ2-1; 7 bases align to TRBD1. Trimming at V came to 1 base and at J to 4 bases, leaving 10 bases not matched to a gene. The CDR3 is 17 residues long. The V gene's germline CDR1 is SEHNR and CDR2 FQNEAQ (reference sequence). DNA of the CDR3: TGTGCCAGCAGCTTAGGAATTACAGGGGTTGGGTACAATGAGCAGTTCTTC. This codes for CASSLGITGVGYNEQFF. Variable domain in full (rest from reference TRBV7-9 and TRBJ2-1): DTGVSQNPRHKITKRGQNVTFRCDPISEHNRLYWYRQTLGQGPEFLTYFQNEAQLEKSRLLSDRFSAERPKGSFSTLEIQRTEQGDSAMYLCASSLGITGVGYNEQFFGPGTRLTVL.

This clone has a handful of counts. The CDR3 sequence is CASSVGGDMNTEAFF. CDR3 nucleotide sequence: TGTGCCAGCAGCGTAGGTGGGGACATGAACACTGAAGCTTTCTTT. The V and J genes are TRBV9 and TRBJ1-1; weak D call: TRBD1 (6 bases). V lost 0 bases and J 0 bases, leaving 9 bases between the germline ends. The V gene's germline CDR1 is SGDLS and CDR2 YYNGEE. CDR3 length: 15 amino acids.

V and J are TRBV28 and TRBJ2-3; 8 positions agree with TRBD2. Germline lookup yields CDR1 MDHEN and CDR2 SYDVKM. The V gene end was trimmed by 4 bases and the J gene end by 3 bases; junction bases not matched to a gene: 6. This CDR3 is 15 amino acids long. CDR3: CASSSNVAGTDTQYF. CDR3 in DNA: TGTGCCAGCAGTTCAAACGTAGCGGGAACAGATACGCAGTATTTT.

This clone was observed a few times. The CDR3, as DNA: TGCGCCAGCAGCTTGGGACAGGGGGCGCGTGGCTACACCTTC. Translation gives CASSLGQGARGYTF. The V gene is TRBV5-1, the J gene TRBJ1-2, with 10 positions matching TRBD1. The CDR3 is 14 amino acids. Unmatched junction bases numbered 3, after V lost 0 bases and J lost 7 bases. Germline-derived CDR1 and CDR2 are SGHRS and YFSETQ.

This chain joins TRBV18 and TRBJ2-5, with D perhaps matching TRBD2 (5 bases). The V end was cut by 3 bases, the J end by 11 bases, with 10 bases between. Looked up from germline, CDR1 is KGHSH and CDR2 is LQKENI. The CDR3 is 11 residues long. CDR3 nucleotides: TGTGCCAGCTCACCCTCCTGGGAGCAGTACTTC. It codes for CASSPSWEQYF.

The chain has TRBV5-4 and TRBJ1-6; perhaps TRBD1 as D (5 bases). Germline CDR1 SGHNT, CDR2 YYREEE (reference sequence). Trimming removed 4 bases from V and 1 base from J, with 15 bases in between. The CDR3 is made up of 17 amino acids. DNA of the CDR3: TGTGCCAGCAGCCGTGATGGGGGTGGATCCTATAATTCACCCCTCCACTTT. Translated, it gives CASSRDGGGSYNSPLHF.

This chain connects TRBV5-1 to TRBJ2-5, with unresolved D. The germline gives CDR1 SGHRS, CDR2 YFSETQ. Trimming stripped 0 bases from V and 2 bases from J, with 8 bases between. The CDR3 has 14 amino acids. The CDR3 DNA is TGCGCCAGCAGCTTGGGGGCAGCACAAGAGACCCAGTACTTC. Amino acid sequence: CASSLGAAQETQYF. Combining the CDR3 with reference TRBV5-1 and TRBJ2-5 gives the whole variable domain KAGVTQTPRYLIKTRGQQVTLSCSPISGHRSVSWYQQTPGQGLQFLFEYFSETQRNKGNFPGRFSGRQFSNSRSEMNVSTLELGDSALYLCASSLGAAQETQYFGPGTRLLVL.

The rearrangement joins TRBV7-3 to TRBJ2-1; 12 bases agree with TRBD1. The CDR3 sequence is 15 residues long. The V segment lost 5 bases and the J segment 9 bases; nucleotides outside the gene matches: 8. CDR1 is SGHTA and CDR2 is FQGTGA in the germline V gene. As DNA, the CDR3 is TGTGCCAGCAGCCTAGGGGGACAGGGGGCTGGTGAGCAGTTCTTC. Amino acids: CASSLGGQGAGEQFF.

This sequence joins TRBV25-1 and TRBJ1-1; D may be TRBD1 (5 bases). The CDR3 covers 12 residues. V dropped 3 bases and J dropped 5 bases, with 7 bases sitting between them. Looked up from germline, CDR1 is MGHDK and CDR2 is SYGVNS. The CDR3 region is CASSDQGTEAFF. The DNA for the CDR3 is TGTGCCAGCAGTGATCAGGGAACTGAAGCTTTCTTT.

This chain links TRBV2 with TRBJ2-7; 9 bases are shared with TRBD1. Germline CDR1 and CDR2: SNHLY and FYNNEI. The CDR3 has 14 residues. V shed 4 bases, J shed 1 base, and the junction held 2 bases outside the gene matches. CDR3: CASSGQGGSYEQYF. CDR3 DNA sequence: TGTGCCAGCAGTGGACAGGGGGGTTCCTACGAGCAGTACTTC.

The rearrangement joins TRBV7-8 to TRBJ1-1; 11 nucleotides align to TRBD1. The CDR3 is 14 amino acids. CDR1 and CDR2 from the germline V gene are SGHVS and FQNEAQ. V dropped 7 bases and J dropped 6; count of bases not matched to a gene: 7. The CDR3 loop is CASTRDRGFAEAFF. The CDR3 bases are TGTGCCAGCACCAGGGACAGGGGGTTTGCTGAAGCTTTCTTT.

This chain joins TRBV20-1 and TRBJ2-7, with D uncertain. The CDR3 runs to 11 residues. Germline CDR1 reads DFQATT; CDR2 reads SNEGSKA (reference sequence). V was trimmed by 6 bases and J by 2 bases, leaving 8 bases between them. Here the CDR3 reads CSAGPPYEQYF. The CDR3 DNA reads as TGCAGTGCCGGACCTCCCTACGAGCAGTACTTC.

The genes are TRBV15 and TRBJ2-7, with D tentatively TRBD2 (6 bases). The V end lost 8 bases, the J end lost 5 bases, and 10 bases lay between the germline ends. The CDR3 has 11 residues. The germline V gene has CDR1 LNHNV and CDR2 YYDKDF (reference sequence). CDR3 DNA sequence: TGTGCCACCGGGGGGTACAACGAGCAGTACTTC. Protein: CATGGYNEQYF.

The chain joins TRBV29-1 to TRBJ2-5; D may correspond to TRBD1 or TRBD2 (5 bases each). The CDR3 contains 15 residues. The germline V and J ends were trimmed by 4 bases and 5 bases, with 20 bases remaining between them. The germline gives CDR1 SQVTM, CDR2 ANQGSEA. Here the CDR3 DNA reads TGCAGCGTTGCGTCTGCTAGTTGGGGGTGGGAGACCCAGTACTTC. This gives the protein CSVASASWGWETQYF.

The J gene is TRBJ1-1, the V gene TRBV19, with a tentative D call TRBD1 (6 bases). The CDR3 has 14 amino acids. Germline CDR1 and CDR2: LNHDA and SQIVND (reference sequence). V was shortened by 8 bases and J by 5 bases, with 18 bases between the two germline ends. The CDR3 spells CASGIGGRGTEAFF. CDR3 in DNA: TGTGCCAGTGGAATAGGGGGAAGGGGTACTGAAGCTTTCTTT.